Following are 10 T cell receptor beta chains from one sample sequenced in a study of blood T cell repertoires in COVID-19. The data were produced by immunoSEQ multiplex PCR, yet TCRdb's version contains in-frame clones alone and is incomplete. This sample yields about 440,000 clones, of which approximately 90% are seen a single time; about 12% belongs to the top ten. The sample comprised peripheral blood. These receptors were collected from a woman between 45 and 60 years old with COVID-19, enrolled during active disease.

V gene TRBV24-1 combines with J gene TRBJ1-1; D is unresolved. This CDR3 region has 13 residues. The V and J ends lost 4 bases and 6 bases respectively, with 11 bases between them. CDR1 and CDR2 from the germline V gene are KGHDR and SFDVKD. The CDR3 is CATSDWAGPEAFF. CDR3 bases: TGTGCCACCAGTGACTGGGCCGGCCCTGAAGCTTTCTTT.

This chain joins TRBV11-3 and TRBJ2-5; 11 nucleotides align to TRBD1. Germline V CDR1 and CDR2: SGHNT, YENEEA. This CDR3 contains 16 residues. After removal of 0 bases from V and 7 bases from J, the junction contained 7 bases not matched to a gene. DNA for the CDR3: TGTGCCAGCAGCTTAGATGGGGGACAGGGGGACGGGACCCAGTACTTC. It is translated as CASSLDGGQGDGTQYF.

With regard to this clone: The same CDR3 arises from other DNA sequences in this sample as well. CDR3 loop: CASSVDSGTYEQYF. The CDR3 DNA is TGTGCCAGCAGCGTGGACAGCGGGACCTACGAGCAGTACTTC. The chain recombines TRBV9 with TRBJ2-7; a possible D gene is TRBD2 (7 bases). Germline loops: CDR1 SGDLS, CDR2 YYNGEE. The CDR3 contains 14 residues. V was trimmed by 2 bases and J by 2 bases, leaving 11 bases between them.

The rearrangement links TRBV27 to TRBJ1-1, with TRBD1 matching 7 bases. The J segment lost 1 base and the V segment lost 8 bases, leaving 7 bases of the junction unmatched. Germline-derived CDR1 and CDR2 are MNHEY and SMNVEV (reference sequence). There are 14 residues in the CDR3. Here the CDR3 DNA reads TGTGCCAGCTCCCCCGGGACAGCGAACACTGAAGCTTTCTTT. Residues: CASSPGTANTEAFF.

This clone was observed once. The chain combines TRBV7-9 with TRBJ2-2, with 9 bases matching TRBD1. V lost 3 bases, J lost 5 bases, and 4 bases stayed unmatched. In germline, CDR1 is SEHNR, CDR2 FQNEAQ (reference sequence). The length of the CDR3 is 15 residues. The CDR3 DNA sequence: TGTGCCAGCAGCTTGGACAGGGGCGGGACCGGGGAGCTGTTTTTT. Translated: CASSLDRGGTGELFF.

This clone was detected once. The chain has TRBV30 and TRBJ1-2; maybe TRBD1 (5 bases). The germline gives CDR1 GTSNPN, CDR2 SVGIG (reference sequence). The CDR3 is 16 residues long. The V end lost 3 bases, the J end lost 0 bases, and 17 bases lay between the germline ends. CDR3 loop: CAWRPDWAGANYGYTF. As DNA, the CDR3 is TGTGCCTGGAGACCCGATTGGGCGGGGGCTAACTATGGCTACACCTTC.

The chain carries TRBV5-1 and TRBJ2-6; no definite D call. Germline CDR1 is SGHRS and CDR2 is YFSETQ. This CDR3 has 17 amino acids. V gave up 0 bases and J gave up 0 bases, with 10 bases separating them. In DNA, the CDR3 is TGCGCCAGCAGCTTGGACAGTGGCAACTCTGGGGCCAACGTCCTGACTTTC. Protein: CASSLDSGNSGANVLTF.

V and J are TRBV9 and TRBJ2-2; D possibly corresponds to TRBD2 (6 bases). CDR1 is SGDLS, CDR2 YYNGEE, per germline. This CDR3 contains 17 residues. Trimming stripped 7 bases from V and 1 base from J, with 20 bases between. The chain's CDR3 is CASHGGRAVVNTGELFF. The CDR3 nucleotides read TGTGCCAGCCACGGGGGTAGGGCGGTGGTGAACACCGGGGAGCTGTTTTTT.

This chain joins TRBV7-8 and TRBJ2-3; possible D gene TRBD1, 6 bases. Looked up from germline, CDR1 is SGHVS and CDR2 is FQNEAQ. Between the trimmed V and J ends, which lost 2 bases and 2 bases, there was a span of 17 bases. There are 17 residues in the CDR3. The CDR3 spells CASSLRDIGYSTDTQYF. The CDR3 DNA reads TGTGCCAGCAGCTTACGGGACATCGGATATTCCACAGATACGCAGTATTTT.

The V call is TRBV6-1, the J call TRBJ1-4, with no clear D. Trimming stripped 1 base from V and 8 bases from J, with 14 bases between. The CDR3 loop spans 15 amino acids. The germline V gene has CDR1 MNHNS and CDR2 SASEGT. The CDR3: CASSEGTPPGEKLFF. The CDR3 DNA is TGTGCCAGCAGTGAAGGGACCCCCCCGGGGGAAAAACTGTTTTTT.